Below, 7 T cell receptor beta chains from the same sample are listed, as sequenced in a study of human T cells and chemical hapten exposure. Time point given: patch test 3, about 24 weeks after DPC sensitization. Treatment specified: therapeutic diphenylcyclopropenone sensitization with weekly scalp DPC. One entry per CDR3 protein, called by TCRdb with MiXCR from the RACE reads. The sample holds about 90,000 distinct CDR3 sequences, approximately 10% seen once. The starting material was whole blood, obtained in connection with sensitization to the hapten diphenylcyclopropenone (DPC). The receptors derive from a woman in her 30s with alopecia areata. Some clones in this sample may be carry-over from other donors' samples.

This clonotype was detected many times. The genes are TRBV20-1 and TRBJ2-1; D possibly corresponds to TRBD1 (6 bases). There are 16 residues in the CDR3. Germline V gene sequence: CDR1 DFQATT, CDR2 SNEGSKA (reference sequence). V was pared by 0 bases and J by 5 bases, with 17 bases between. In DNA form, the CDR3 reads TGCAGTGCTAGAGAGTCAGGGGCCCGCACGCACAATGAGCAGTTCTTC. It is translated as CSARESGARTHNEQFF.

This clonotype was seen a few times. The CDR3 coding sequence is TGCAGCGCTACCACGAACACTGAAGCTTTCTTT. Protein: CSATTNTEAFF. This chain joins TRBV29-1 and TRBJ1-1; D is unclear. V dropped 7 bases and J dropped 1 base, with 7 bases sitting between them. Germline V gene data show CDR1 as SQVTM and CDR2 as ANQGSEA. The CDR3 extends over 11 amino acids.

The CDR3, as DNA: TGTGCCAGCAGTGAAGGAACAGGCCGGACAGATACGCAGTATTTT. Protein: CASSEGTGRTDTQYF. The chain links TRBV2 to TRBJ2-3, with D perhaps TRBD1 (5 bases). V was pared by 1 base and J by 3 bases, with 11 bases between. This CDR3 contains 15 residues. CDR1 is SNHLY, CDR2 FYNNEI, per germline.

This clonotype appeared many times. The chain is built from TRBV12-3 or TRBV12-4 and TRBJ1-1; the D gene is possibly TRBD1 (5 bases). Trimming took off 4 bases at V and 1 base at J, with 10 bases between the two ends. The CDR3 is made up of 14 amino acids. The CDR3 nucleotides read TGTGCCAGCAGTTCCCCAGGGAGGAACACTGAAGCTTTCTTT. Translating gives CASSSPGRNTEAFF.

A few counts support this clonotype. CDR3 DNA: TGTGCCAGCAGTTTGGGGTTTTGGGCACCCCTCCACTTT. This sequence encodes CASSLGFWAPLHF. The genes are TRBV28 and TRBJ1-6; no clear D. CDR3 length equals 13 residues. Per germline, CDR1 MDHEN and CDR2 SYDVKM. V was cut by 3 bases and J by 11 bases, with 11 bases left in between.

V is TRBV18 and J is TRBJ2-7; weak D call: TRBD2 (5 bases). The CDR3 sequence is 14 residues long. V lost 3 bases and J 2 bases, leaving 11 bases between the germline ends. Germline CDR1 and CDR2: KGHSH and LQKENI. The CDR3 loop reads CASSPGPGTYEQYF. DNA of the CDR3: TGTGCCAGCTCACCTGGACCGGGAACCTACGAGCAGTACTTC.

The CDR3 coding sequence is TGCAGTGCCCCGGGACTAGCGGGAGTTCCGAACACCGGGGAGCTGTTTTTT. Protein sequence: CSAPGLAGVPNTGELFF. V and J are TRBV20-1 and TRBJ2-2; TRBD2 agrees at 14 bases. V trimming: 6 bases; J trimming: 0 bases; junction bases outside the gene matches: 6. The CDR3 runs 17 residues. Per the germline V gene, CDR1 is DFQATT and CDR2 is SNEGSKA (reference sequence).